This T cell receptor (beta chain) derives from a study of blood T cell repertoires in COVID-19. Assay: immunoSEQ multiplex PCR; the TCRdb copy retains only in-frame clones and omits some. Among approximately 280,000 clones, roughly 80% were seen once, and the ten largest hold 5%. Per the germline V gene, CDR1 is SGHVS and CDR2 is FQNEAQ. The V end was cut by 4 bases, the J end by 11 bases, with 15 bases between. This CDR3 comprises 13 residues. The source is a man aged 35 to 55 who had been exposed to COVID-19. The sequencing sample was made of PBMCs or T cells enriched from blood (not recorded which). This sequence joins TRBV7-8 and TRBJ1-5; D is perhaps TRBD1 (5 bases). CDR3 residues: CASSSSGGMTQHF. CDR3 bases: TGTGCCAGCAGCTCCTCGGGGGGTATGACCCAGCATTTT.